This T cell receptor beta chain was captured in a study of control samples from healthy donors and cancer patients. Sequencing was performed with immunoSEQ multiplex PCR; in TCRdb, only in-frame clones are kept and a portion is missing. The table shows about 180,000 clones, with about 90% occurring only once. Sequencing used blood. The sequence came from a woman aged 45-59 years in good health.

CDR3 nucleotide sequence: TGTGCCAGCAGCAACCTTGGCTACGAGCAGTACTTC. Encoded protein: CASSNLGYEQYF. This rearrangement joins TRBV5-4 to TRBJ2-7; no clear D gene. V lost 4 bases and J 3 bases, leaving 8 bases between the germline ends. The CDR3 spans 12 residues. The germline CDR1 and CDR2 sequences are SGHNT and YYREEE (reference sequence).